The rows below give T cell receptor beta chains drawn from one sample of a study of persistence of HIV-infected CD4 T cells. The data were produced by immunoSEQ multiplex PCR, yet TCRdb's version contains in-frame clones alone and is incomplete. This sample has about 37,000 clones, with roughly 86% found just once. The antigens of these receptors remain unknown. The sample was CD4+ T cells sorted from PBMCs after roughly 20-hour stimulation, taken from a patient who received antiretroviral therapy. These receptors all stem from an adult man with HIV who was CMV-seropositive. CDR3s include the opening cysteine and the closing phenylalanine or tryptophan. D genes are given only for firm matches. The size of a clone is reported for some rows only, either as once, few or many, or as a class for expanded clones.

>.|.|TRBV10-3|TRBJ2-1
CAISEGDEQFF
TGTGCCATCAGTGAGGGGGATGAGCAGTTCTTC
>.|.|TRBV24-1|TRBJ1-2
CATSDKQGYGYTF
TGTGCCACCAGTGATAAACAGGGTTATGGCTACACCTTC
>.|.|TRBV5-6|TRBJ1-2
CASSSLARTNYGYTF
TGTGCCAGCAGCTCCCTTGCCAGGACTAACTATGGCTACACCTTC
>few|TRBD1|TRBV10-1|TRBJ1-6
CASSPDRGNSPLHF
TGCGCCAGCAGTCCCGACAGGGGGAATTCACCCCTCCACTTT
>.|TRBD1|TRBV5-1|TRBJ2-2
CASSLQPGGQAGELFF
TGCGCCAGCAGCCTCCAACCAGGGGGCCAAGCCGGGGAGCTGTTTTTT
>few|TRBD2|TRBV7-8|TRBJ2-3
CASSPLAGRGTDTQYF
TGTGCCAGCAGCCCCCTAGCGGGGAGGGGCACAGATACGCAGTATTTT
>few|.|TRBV7-8|TRBJ2-5
CASSLRRETQYF
TGTGCCAGCAGCCTCCGAAGGGAGACCCAGTACTTC
>.|.|TRBV5-1|TRBJ2-1
CASSLEAPGAVAGNEQFF
TGCGCCAGCAGCTTGGAGGCCCCCGGGGCGGTGGCGGGAAATGAGCAGTTCTTC
>.|TRBD1|TRBV7-2|TRBJ2-2
CASSLGQRTGELFF
TGTGCCAGCAGCCTGGGACAGCGCACCGGGGAGCTGTTTTTT
>.|.|TRBV2|TRBJ2-1
CASSPPGDRSYNEQFF
TGTGCCAGCAGTCCACCGGGGGACAGATCCTACAATGAGCAGTTCTTC
>.|.|TRBV18|TRBJ2-7
CASSKGSYEQYF
TGTGCCAGCTCAAAGGGTTCCTACGAGCAGTACTTC
>.|.|TRBV15|TRBJ1-1
CATSRVFRGGTEAFF
TGTGCCACCAGCAGAGTTTTCAGGGGAGGGACTGAAGCTTTCTTT
>once|.|TRBV29-1|TRBJ1-1
CSAADSPNTEAFF
TGCAGCGCCGCCGACAGTCCGAACACTGAAGCTTTCTTT
>.|.|TRBV24-1|TRBJ2-3
CATSDPGTTDTQYF
TGTGCCACCAGTGACCCGGGGACCACAGATACGCAGTATTTT
>.|TRBD1|TRBV19|TRBJ1-5
CASSIGQGVGQPQHF
TGTGCCAGTAGTATCGGGCAGGGGGTAGGTCAGCCCCAGCATTTT
>.|.|TRBV24-1|TRBJ2-1
CATSDSQSSYNEQFF
TGTGCCACCAGTGATTCACAGAGCTCCTACAATGAGCAGTTCTTC
>.|.|TRBV28|TRBJ2-6
CASSLFWRISGANVLTF
TGTGCCAGCAGTTTGTTCTGGCGGATCTCTGGGGCCAACGTCCTGACTTTC
>.|.|TRBV29-1|TRBJ1-1
CSVGVGGSGAFF
TGCAGCGTTGGGGTTGGGGGGAGTGGAGCTTTCTTT
>.|.|TRBV11-3|TRBJ2-5
CASSPGGGRRETQYF
TGTGCCAGCAGCCCAGGGGGGGGTCGTCGAGAGACCCAGTACTTC
>.|TRBD2|TRBV29-1|TRBJ2-1
CSVWTSGSGRNEQFF
TGCAGCGTTTGGACTAGCGGGAGTGGGAGGAATGAGCAGTTCTTC
>.|TRBD1|TRBV2|TRBJ1-2
CASRTGTAYGYTF
TGTGCCAGCAGAACCGGGACAGCGTATGGCTACACCTTC
>.|.|TRBV19|TRBJ1-2
CASIPRGDYGYTF
TGTGCCAGTATCCCTCGGGGGGACTATGGCTACACCTTC
>.|TRBD2|TRBV27|TRBJ2-4
CASSYGGTVKNIQYF
TGTGCCAGCAGTTACGGGGGGACTGTCAAAAACATTCAGTACTTC
>.|TRBD1|TRBV19|TRBJ2-5
CATSTGGETQYF
TGTGCCACTTCGACAGGGGGAGAGACCCAGTACTTC
>.|.|TRBV5-1|TRBJ1-6
CASSPEGERPLHF
TGCGCCAGCAGCCCGGAAGGGGAACGGCCCCTCCACTTT
>.|.|TRBV15|TRBJ1-2
CATSRDRQDYGYTF
TGTGCCACCAGCAGAGATCGCCAGGACTATGGCTACACCTTC
>.|TRBD2|TRBV9|TRBJ2-2
CASSVKAGGRNTGELFF
TGTGCCAGCAGCGTAAAAGCGGGAGGGAGAAACACCGGGGAGCTGTTTTTT